This T cell receptor (beta chain) is drawn from a study of T cell responses to AZD1222 COVID-19 vaccine. Study-wide results and limits: Unmutated variant regions are reportedly targeted by nearly half of spike-specific TCRs. The donor group comprised mostly white British people and more females; the analysis possibly underestimated clonal diversity.

In regard to this clone: Its specificity is unknown.

The repertoire was sequenced with immunoSEQ multiplex PCR; TCRdb's copy has only in-frame clones and lacks some. The sample shows 130,000 or so clones, around 94% of them seen only once. Germline V gene sequence: CDR1 SNHLY, CDR2 FYNNEI. The ends were cut back, 7 bases at V and 3 bases at J, with 10 bases in the middle. This CDR3 contains 14 residues. This chain links TRBV2 with TRBJ2-6; TRBD1 might be the D (6 bases). This clonotype was obtained from an adult in good health. The specimen comprised peripheral blood, sampled on day 0 of AZD1222 vaccination. CDR3 protein: CASNTGFGANVLTF. In DNA, the CDR3 is TGTGCCAGCAATACAGGGTTTGGGGCCAACGTCCTGACTTTC.